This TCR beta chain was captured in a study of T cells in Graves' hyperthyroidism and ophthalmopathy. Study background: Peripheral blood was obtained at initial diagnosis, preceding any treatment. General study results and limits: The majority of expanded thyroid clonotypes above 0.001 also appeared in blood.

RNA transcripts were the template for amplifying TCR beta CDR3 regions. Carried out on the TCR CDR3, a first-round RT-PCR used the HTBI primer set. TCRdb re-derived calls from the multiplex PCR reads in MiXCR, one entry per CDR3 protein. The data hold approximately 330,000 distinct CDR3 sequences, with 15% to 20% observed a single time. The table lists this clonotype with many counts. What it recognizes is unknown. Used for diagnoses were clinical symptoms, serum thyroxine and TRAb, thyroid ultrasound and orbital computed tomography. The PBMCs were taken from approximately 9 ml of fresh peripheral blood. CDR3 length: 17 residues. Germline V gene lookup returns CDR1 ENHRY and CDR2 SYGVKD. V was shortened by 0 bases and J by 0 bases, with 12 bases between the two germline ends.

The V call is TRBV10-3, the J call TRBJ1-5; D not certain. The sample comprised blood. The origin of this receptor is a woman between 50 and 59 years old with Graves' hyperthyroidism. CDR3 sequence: CAISESPPGFSNQPQHF. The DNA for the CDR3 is TGTGCCATCAGTGAGTCGCCTCCTGGGTTTAGCAATCAGCCCCAGCATTTT.